This is a list of T cell receptor beta chains from one sample in a study of shared clonotypes between healthy human individuals. Measured with immunoSEQ multiplex PCR; TCRdb has only the in-frame clones, and not every one. The data show around 700,000 clones, more than 70% seen once. The material sequenced was memory CD4+ T cells sorted from blood. The receptors stem from a woman aged 25 to 45 in good health. Both conserved end residues are part of each CDR3. Fields, in order: J gene, V gene, D gene, CDR3 protein. D genes are given only for firm matches.

>TRBJ1-4|TRBV7-4|-
CASSYYKGELGKLFF
>TRBJ1-3|TRBV10-3|-
CAISPNSGNTIYF
>TRBJ1-1|TRBV18|-
CASRVNTEAFF
>TRBJ2-1|TRBV13|TRBD1
CASNPPGTGRTEQFF
>TRBJ2-2|TRBV25-1|-
CASSKPNTGELFF
>TRBJ2-5|TRBV30|-
CAWATTQETQYF
>TRBJ2-7|TRBV5-5|-
CASRMRGLEPYEQYF
>TRBJ2-7|TRBV7-9|TRBD2
CASSLAGLAVTSYEQYF
>TRBJ1-6|TRBV7-2|-
CASSLRGGGSPLHF
>TRBJ2-2|TRBV19|TRBD2
CASSIEGGPAGELFF
>TRBJ1-2|TRBV28|-
CASSYDGRINYGYTF
>TRBJ2-1|TRBV6-5|-
CASRSGTRVNEQFF
>TRBJ1-4|TRBV27|-
CASGKPKGGANEKLFF
>TRBJ1-5|TRBV19|TRBD1
CASKGQGNNQPQHF
>TRBJ2-7|TRBV4-1|-
CASKHAGGSYEQYF
>TRBJ2-1|TRBV2|-
CASSEEEASYNEQFF
>TRBJ2-1|TRBV10-3|TRBD2
CAISGQTSGGYNEQFF
>TRBJ1-5|TRBV7-2|-
CASSLQGDQPQHF
>TRBJ2-6|TRBV28|-
CASRKQGRWANVLTF
>TRBJ2-4|TRBV5-6|TRBD2
CASSLRSGRNIQYF
>TRBJ2-5|TRBV5-6|-
CASSLYAERTQYF
>TRBJ1-2|TRBV28|-
CASRRGHNYGYTF
>TRBJ1-2|TRBV30|TRBD1
CAWKPSGTGPYGYTF
>TRBJ2-7|TRBV18|-
CASSPGEGFGLGEQYF
>TRBJ2-1|TRBV6-6|TRBD2
CASSYPASGNRNEQFF
>TRBJ1-5|TRBV2|-
CASSVPGQPQHF
>TRBJ2-6|TRBV4-1|TRBD2
CASSQDLGAGVGGANVLTF
>TRBJ2-7|TRBV2|TRBD2
CASTGLAGVHEQYF
>TRBJ1-5|TRBV10-2|-
CASSESAGNSNQPQHF
>TRBJ1-2|TRBV6-1|-
CAGSSVTGYGYTF
>TRBJ2-1|TRBV27|-
CASSPQGRGSYNEQFF
>TRBJ2-5|TRBV18|-
CASSASGPETQYF
>TRBJ1-1|TRBV10-3|TRBD1
CAISAGQENTEAFF
>TRBJ2-6|TRBV19|TRBD2
CASSSRGSYSGANVLTF
>TRBJ2-5|TRBV6-5|TRBD2
CGGLAGTETQYF
>TRBJ1-4|TRBV10-3|TRBD1
CATQGQLNEKLFF
>TRBJ1-5|TRBV29-1|-
CSVAHRSNQPQHF
>TRBJ1-1|TRBV7-9|TRBD1
CASSPGQAFGNTEAFF
>TRBJ1-2|TRBV18|TRBD1
CASSQRQGYGYTF
>TRBJ2-1|TRBV19|-
CASSTLAGIGNEQFF
>TRBJ2-1|TRBV9|TRBD1
CASSATGNSYNEQFF
>TRBJ2-3|TRBV4-1|TRBD2
CASSHGRLAGESPLGQYF
>TRBJ2-7|TRBV6-1|TRBD2
CASSGPGTSTTYEQYF
>TRBJ2-7|TRBV7-2|-
CASSSDFNPTYEQYF
>TRBJ2-1|TRBV18|-
CASSAGTEQFF
>TRBJ1-5|TRBV18|-
CASSPNSHSNQPQHF
>TRBJ2-3|TRBV30|TRBD1
CAWSPPGQAGWTYTDTQYF
>TRBJ2-1|TRBV5-1|-
CASSRDLSSYNEQFF
>TRBJ2-2|TRBV28|-
CASSFDHNTGELFF